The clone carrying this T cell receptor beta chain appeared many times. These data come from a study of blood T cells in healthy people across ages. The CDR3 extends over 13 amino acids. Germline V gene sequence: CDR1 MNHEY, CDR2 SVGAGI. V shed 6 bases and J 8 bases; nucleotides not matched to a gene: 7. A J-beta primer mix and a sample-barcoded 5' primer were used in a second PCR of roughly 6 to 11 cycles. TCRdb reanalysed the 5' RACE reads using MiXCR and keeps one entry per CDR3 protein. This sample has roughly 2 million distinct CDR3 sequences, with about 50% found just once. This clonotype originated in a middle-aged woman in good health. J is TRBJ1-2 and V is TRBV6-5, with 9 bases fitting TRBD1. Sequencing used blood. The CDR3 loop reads CASRPGTGFGYTF. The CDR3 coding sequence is TGTGCCAGCAGACCCGGGACAGGGTTCGGCTACACCTTC.